The source of this T cell receptor (beta chain) is a study of blood T cell repertoires in COVID-19. Profiled with immunoSEQ multiplex PCR; TCRdb holds only in-frame clones, not every one. The table lists about 490,000 clones, 80% to 90% of them singletons. Per the germline V gene, CDR1 is SGHTA and CDR2 is FQGNSA. V shed 4 bases and J shed 8 bases, with 17 bases lying between them. CDR3 length: 14 amino acids. The specimen sequenced was peripheral blood. The TCR originated in a human donor in a cohort sampled during active COVID-19. The V gene is TRBV7-2, the J gene TRBJ1-2; unclear D gene. CDR3 coding DNA: TGTGCCAGCAGCTCGATTCGCGGGGATTGGGGCTACACCTTC. Amino acids: CASSSIRGDWGYTF.